The clone carrying this TCR beta chain was counted between two and nine times. The antigen is unknown. This CDR3 region has 13 residues. CDR1 is SEHNR, CDR2 FQNEAQ, per germline (reference sequence). The data were obtained in a study of human T cells and chemical hapten exposure. Study results and limitations: Relative to control repertoires, expanded TCRs gave rise to significantly more large CDR3 similarity clusters. Sensitizing to DPC left TCRs with a frequency above 1 in 1000 unaltered.

Time point of the sample: pre-sensitization, week 0. The treatment: therapeutic diphenylcyclopropenone sensitization with weekly scalp DPC. At patch-test visits, sampling came before the patch test. TCRdb re-derived calls from the RACE reads in MiXCR, one entry per CDR3 protein. The sample contains 85,000 to 90,000 distinct CDR3 sequences, around 10% of which appear only once. This TCR derives from a woman in her forties with alopecia areata. Some clones in this sample may be carry-over from other donors' samples. The material sequenced was whole blood, taken in connection with sensitization to the hapten diphenylcyclopropenone (DPC). The chain carries TRBV7-9 and TRBJ2-1; the match to TRBD2 covers 11 bases. The CDR3 spells CASSGGAHNEQFF. The CDR3 DNA reads as TGTGCTAGTAGCGGGGGGGCCCACAATGAGCAGTTCTTC.